Sequencing of this T cell receptor (beta chain) was carried out in a study of cytomegalovirus exposure and HLA in healthy donors. This CDR3 spans 16 amino acids. Trimming cost V 2 bases and J 1 base; bases outside gene matches: 4. Looked up from germline, CDR1 is MNHNY and CDR2 is SVGAGI (reference sequence). Study outcomes and limitations: Researchers reported from a later analysis that most CMV-associated TCR beta chains appeared HLA-restricted.

This clone was observed a handful of times. Its specificity is unknown. Primers: 60 Vbeta forward and 13 Jbeta reverse. Authors' methods: Roughly 11 million of the roughly 80 million unique TCR beta chains counted in a later analysis were shared. This table comes from immunoSEQ multiplex PCR, and its TCRdb copy is limited to in-frame clones, with some not included. The V and J calls and clone size were taken over from that table, and D and trimming were inferred from the DNA. The sample yields approximately 190,000 clones, 70% seen once. The sample was PBMCs. This clonotype was obtained from a man aged 35 to 55 in good health and CMV-seropositive. The chain links TRBV6-6 to TRBJ1-5, with 8 bases fitting TRBD1. Written as DNA, the CDR3 is TGTGCCAGCAGTTACGTGGGACAGGACAGCAATCAGCCCCAGCATTTT. Protein: CASSYVGQDSNQPQHF.